The sequence of this T cell receptor beta chain was determined in a study of OX40 agonist ivuxolimab in advanced cancers. Germline V gene data show CDR1 as MNHNS and CDR2 as SASEGT. Trimming at V came to 7 bases and at J to 5 bases, leaving 11 bases not matched to a gene. The CDR3 extends over 15 amino acids. Profiling relied on immunoSEQ multiplex PCR, and the TCRdb table lists in-frame clones only, not all of them. The sample records 60,000 to 75,000 clones, roughly 84% being singletons. The source was CD4+ or CD8+ T cells sorted from blood, collected in a trial of the OX40 agonist ivuxolimab. V and J are TRBV6-1 and TRBJ1-2; the match to TRBD1 covers 9 bases. The receptor was derived from an adult with an advanced solid tumor such as melanoma, head and neck, liver or kidney cancer. CDR3 residues: CASTTRGQGGYGYTF. CDR3 in DNA: TGTGCCAGCACCACAAGGGGACAGGGTGGGTATGGCTACACCTTC.